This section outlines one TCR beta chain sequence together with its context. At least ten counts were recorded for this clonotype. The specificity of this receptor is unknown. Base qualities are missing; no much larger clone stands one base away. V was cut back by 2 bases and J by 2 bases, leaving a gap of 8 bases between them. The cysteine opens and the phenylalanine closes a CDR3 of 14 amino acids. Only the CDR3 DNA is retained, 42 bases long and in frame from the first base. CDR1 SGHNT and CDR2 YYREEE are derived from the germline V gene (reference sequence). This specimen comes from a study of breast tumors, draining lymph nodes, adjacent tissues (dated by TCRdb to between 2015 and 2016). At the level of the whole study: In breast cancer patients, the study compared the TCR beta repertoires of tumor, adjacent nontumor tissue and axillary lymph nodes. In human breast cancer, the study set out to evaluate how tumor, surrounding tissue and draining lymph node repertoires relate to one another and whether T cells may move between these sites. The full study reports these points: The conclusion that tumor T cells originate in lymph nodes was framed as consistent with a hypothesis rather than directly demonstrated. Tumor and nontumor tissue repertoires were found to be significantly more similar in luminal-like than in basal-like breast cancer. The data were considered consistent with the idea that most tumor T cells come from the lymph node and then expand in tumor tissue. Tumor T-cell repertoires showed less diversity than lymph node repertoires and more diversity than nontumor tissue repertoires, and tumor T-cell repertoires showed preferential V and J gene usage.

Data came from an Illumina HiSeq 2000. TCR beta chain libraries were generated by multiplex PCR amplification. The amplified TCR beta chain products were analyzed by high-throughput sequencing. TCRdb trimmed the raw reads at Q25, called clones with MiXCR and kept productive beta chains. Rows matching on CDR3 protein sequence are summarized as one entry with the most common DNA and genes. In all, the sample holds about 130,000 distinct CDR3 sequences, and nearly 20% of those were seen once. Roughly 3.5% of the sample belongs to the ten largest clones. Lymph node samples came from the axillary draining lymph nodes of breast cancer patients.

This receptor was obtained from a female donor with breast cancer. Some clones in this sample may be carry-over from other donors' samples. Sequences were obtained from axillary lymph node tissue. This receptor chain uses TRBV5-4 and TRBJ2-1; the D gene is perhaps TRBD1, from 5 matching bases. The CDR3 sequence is CASSFGAAYNEQFF. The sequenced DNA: TGTGCCAGCAGCTTTGGGGCCGCCTACAATGAGCAGTTCTTC.